This paragraph covers one TCR beta chain sequence. The source of the sample is a study of blood T cell repertoires in COVID-19. TCRdb's table, derived via immunoSEQ multiplex PCR, lists solely in-frame clones and lacks some. The table includes over 60,000 clones, under 90% detected once. The specimen was peripheral blood. This receptor was obtained from a man aged 45-65 years with COVID-19, enrolled during active disease.

The CDR3 DNA sequence: TGTGCCAGTAGTATCGGGCTAGCGGCAGGCATTCAGTACTTC. Translating gives CASSIGLAAGIQYF. The chain joins TRBV19 to TRBJ2-4, with 7 bases fitting TRBD2. The length of the CDR3 is 14 residues. Germline V gives CDR1 LNHDA, CDR2 SQIVND (reference sequence). V shed 3 bases, J shed 9 bases, and the junction held 8 bases outside the gene matches. Full variable domain (outside the CDR3, taken from reference TRBV19 and TRBJ2-4): DGGITQSPKYLFRKEGQNVTLSCEQNLNHDAMYWYRQDPGQGLRLIYYSQIVNDFQKGDIAEGYSVSREKKESFPLTVTSAQKNPTAFYLCASSIGLAAGIQYFGAGTRLSVL.